A single sample gave rise to the 6 T cell receptor beta chains below, sequenced in a study of CD8+ T cells in alopecia areata. cDNA prepared by RNA extraction and subsequent reverse transcription served as the template for sequencing. Profiling relied on immunoSEQ multiplex PCR, and the TCRdb table lists in-frame clones only, not all of them. This sample has roughly 100,000 clones, with around 60% found just once. The sample consisted of CD4+ T cells sorted from blood. The receptors come from a human donor in good health.

This chain links TRBV7-2 with TRBJ1-6; D is possibly TRBD1 (6 bases). The CDR3 extends over 16 amino acids. Trimming took off 1 base at V and 9 bases at J, with 16 bases between the two ends. In germline, CDR1 is SGHTA, CDR2 FQGNSA. CDR3 bases: TGTGCCAGCAGCTTAGGCTACAGGGAGAGCGGTTCACCCCTCCACTTT. Translation gives CASSLGYRESGSPLHF.

This chain links TRBV6-5 with TRBJ1-2, with D maybe TRBD1 (6 bases). The length of the CDR3 is 12 residues. The V and J ends lost 4 bases and 10 bases respectively, with 13 bases between them. Germline CDR1 MNHEY, CDR2 SVGAGI. Here the CDR3 reads CASSFRGQSYTF. The CDR3 DNA follows: TGTGCCAGCAGTTTCCGCGGACAGTCCTACACCTTC.

Only a few counts were recorded for this clone. The rearrangement uses TRBV5-1 and TRBJ2-1; D gene ambiguous. Between the trimmed V and J ends, which lost 0 bases and 2 bases, there was a span of 6 bases. Per germline, CDR1 SGHRS and CDR2 YFSETQ. This CDR3 is 14 amino acids long. DNA of the CDR3: TGCGCCAGCAGCTTGGGGGTTACCTACAATGAGCAGTTCTTC. Protein sequence: CASSLGVTYNEQFF. The complete variable domain, with remaining parts taken from reference TRBV5-1 and TRBJ2-1, reads KAGVTQTPRYLIKTRGQQVTLSCSPISGHRSVSWYQQTPGQGLQFLFEYFSETQRNKGNFPGRFSGRQFSNSRSEMNVSTLELGDSALYLCASSLGVTYNEQFFGPGTRLTVL.

V usage is TRBV2 and J usage is TRBJ2-7; D is possibly TRBD1 (6 bases). This CDR3 spans 13 amino acids. Germline V gene sequence: CDR1 SNHLY, CDR2 FYNNEI. Trimming removed 5 bases at V and 3 bases at J, with 11 bases between. CDR3 in amino acids: CASSQTGSYEQYF. In DNA form, the CDR3 reads TGTGCCAGCAGTCAAACAGGGAGCTACGAGCAGTACTTC.

The chain uses TRBV30 and TRBJ2-4; D is unclear. Germline values: CDR1 GTSNPN, CDR2 SVGIG (reference sequence). The CDR3 is 15 residues long. Trimming removed 1 base at V and 1 base at J, with 11 bases between. CDR3 DNA: TGTGCCTGGAGTGGCGGAGTTGTGGCCAAAAACATTCAGTACTTC. This codes for CAWSGGVVAKNIQYF.

This sequence joins TRBV29-1 and TRBJ1-2, with D uncertain. The CDR3 has 14 amino acids. V gave up 1 base and J gave up 7 bases, with 16 bases separating them. Germline V gene data show CDR1 as SQVTM and CDR2 as ANQGSEA. This CDR3 is CSVEGGKGLLGYTF. DNA of the CDR3: TGCAGCGTTGAAGGGGGTAAGGGCCTACTTGGCTACACCTTC.